This T cell receptor (beta chain) appears in the sequencing data of a study of T-cell reconstitution after alpha-beta-depleted transplantation in children. Preparation of the TCRbeta library was carried out with unique molecular identifiers. MiXCR was run by TCRdb on the PCR reads, yielding one entry per CDR3 protein. This table holds about 460,000 distinct CDR3 sequences, about 12% found once. J lost 6 bases, V lost 5 bases, and 8 bases had no gene match. The CDR3 is 15 amino acids. The source is a human donor who donated a stem cell graft to a child with combined immunodeficiency. The V gene is TRBV12-3 or TRBV12-4, the J gene TRBJ1-5; TRBD1 matches 9 bases. The specimen was PBMCs from the stem cell graft donor, collected from the stem cell graft. The CDR3 bases are TGTGCCAGCAGTCGGGACAGGGCCGTAGGTCAGCCCCAGCATTTT. It yields the protein CASSRDRAVGQPQHF.